These 5 T cell receptor beta chains originate from one sample sequenced in a study of T-cell reconstitution after alpha-beta-depleted transplantation in children. Construction of the TCRbeta library involved unique molecular identifiers. One entry per CDR3 protein results from TCRdb running MiXCR on the PCR reads. The table includes about 830,000 distinct CDR3 sequences, roughly 15% detected once. The material was PBMCs, mostly from graft donor cells, obtained 360 days after TCRalphabeta/CD19-depleted stem cell transplant. The receptors here all came from a male patient under 18 who had a stem cell transplant for acute lymphoblastic leukemia, so the T cells may come from the graft donor.

This clonotype has a handful of counts. J is TRBJ1-1 and V is TRBV20-1, with no clear D. Germline V lookup: CDR1 DFQATT, CDR2 SNEGSKA (reference sequence). The CDR3 length is 11 residues. V shed 7 bases and J shed 4 bases, with 10 bases lying between them. CDR3 DNA: TGCAGTGAGTTCAGAGGCACTGAAGCTTTCTTT. It yields the protein CSEFRGTEAFF.

This clonotype was observed a handful of times. The gene calls are TRBV7-6 and TRBJ2-7; D assignment may be TRBD1 or TRBD2 (6 bases each). Per germline, CDR1 SGHVS and CDR2 FNYEAQ. Trimming removed 1 base from V and 6 bases from J, with 22 bases in between. The CDR3 totals 17 residues. This CDR3 reads CASSLEGGGLPYVEQYF. The DNA for the CDR3 is TGTGCCAGCAGCTTAGAGGGGGGAGGACTTCCTTATGTCGAGCAGTACTTC.

This clonotype occurred a few times. The J gene is TRBJ2-1, the V gene TRBV28; possible D gene TRBD2, 5 bases. The V end was cut by 2 bases, the J end by 1 base, with 12 bases between. The CDR3 totals 16 residues. CDR1 is MDHEN, CDR2 SYDVKM, per germline. DNA of the CDR3: TGTGCCAGCAGTTTAAGAAGCTGGAGGTCCTACAATGAGCAGTTCTTC. Amino acid sequence: CASSLRSWRSYNEQFF.

This clonotype has just a few counts. J is TRBJ2-7 and V is TRBV7-8; the match to TRBD1 covers 11 bases. Germline V lookup: CDR1 SGHVS, CDR2 FQNEAQ. The CDR3 is 16 amino acids. After removal of 5 bases from V and 10 bases from J, the junction contained 16 bases not matched to a gene. CDR3 in DNA: TGTGCCAGCAGCCTATTGGGCGGGGACAGGGGGGTGAGACAGTACTTC. It is translated as CASSLLGGDRGVRQYF. The full variable domain, in which reference TRBV7-8 and TRBJ2-7 provide the parts outside the CDR3, is GAGVSQSPRYKVAKRGQDVALRCDPISGHVSLFWYQQALGQGPEFLTYFQNEAQLDKSGLPSDRFFAERPEGSVSTLKIQRTQQEDSAVYLCASSLLGGDRGVRQYFGPGTRLTVT.

The chain has TRBV7-6 and TRBJ2-7; 7 bases are shared with TRBD2. The CDR3 covers 16 residues. Germline-derived CDR1 and CDR2 are SGHVS and FNYEAQ. J gave up 4 bases and V 0 bases, and 9 bases lay outside the gene matches. The CDR3 is CASSLADGGGPYEQYF. The DNA for the CDR3 is TGTGCCAGCAGCTTAGCGGACGGGGGAGGGCCTTACGAGCAGTACTTC.